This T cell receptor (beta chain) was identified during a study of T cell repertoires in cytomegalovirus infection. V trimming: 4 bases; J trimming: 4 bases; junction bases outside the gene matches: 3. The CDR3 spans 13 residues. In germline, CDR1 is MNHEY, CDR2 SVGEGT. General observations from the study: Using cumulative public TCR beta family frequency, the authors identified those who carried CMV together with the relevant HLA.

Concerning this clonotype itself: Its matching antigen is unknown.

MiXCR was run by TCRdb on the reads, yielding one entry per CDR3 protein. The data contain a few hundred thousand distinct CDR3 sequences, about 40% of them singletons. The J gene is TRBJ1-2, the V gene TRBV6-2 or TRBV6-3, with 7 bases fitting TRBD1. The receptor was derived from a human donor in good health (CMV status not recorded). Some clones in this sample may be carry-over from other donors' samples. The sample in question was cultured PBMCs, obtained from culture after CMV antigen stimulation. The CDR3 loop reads CASSWTGVYGYTF. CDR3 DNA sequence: TGTGCCAGCAGTTGGACAGGCGTCTATGGCTACACCTTC.